The present T cell receptor beta chain was sequenced within a study of beta chain features in type 1 diabetes. Whole-study context: Investigators examined some 100,000,000 sorted cells across all samples. The study's findings and limits: These data did not resolve whether HLA type affects TCRB rearrangement. More deletions and fewer insertions at VDJ junctions were seen in type 1 diabetes patients. All four CD4+ subsets from Type 1 diabetes patients carried moderately but significantly shorter TCRB CDR3s. The study found that naive, central memory and Treg TCRB repertoires appeared more similar in patients than in healthy donors.

Deletions cut 0 bases from V and 5 bases from J, with 11 bases between. The CDR3 sequence is 14 residues long. From germline, CDR1 is SNHLY and CDR2 FYNNEI. All of the isolated RNA was reverse transcribed, so expressed TCRB transcripts were sequenced. The data were produced by immunoSEQ multiplex PCR, yet TCRdb's version contains in-frame clones alone and is incomplete. Here the sample spans over 200,000 clones, about a tenth being singletons. This clone was observed a few times. Its antigen remains unidentified. This sequence was found in a man younger than 40 with type 1 diabetes. The rearrangement joins TRBV2 to TRBJ2-7; D is uncertain. Sequencing was done on a sample of naive CD4+ T cells from blood. The CDR3 protein is CASSEAVQVHEQYF. The CDR3 DNA is TGTGCCAGCAGTGAAGCGGTGCAGGTCCACGAGCAGTACTTC.